This T cell receptor (beta chain) was captured in a study of OX40 agonist ivuxolimab in advanced cancers. Profiling relied on immunoSEQ multiplex PCR, and the TCRdb table lists in-frame clones only, not all of them. This sample has tens of thousands of clones, with approximately 90% found just once. Overall study findings and caveats: Doses of 0.1 to 3.0 mg/kg were accompanied by clonal expansion of CD4+ and CD8+ blood T cells by week 6. Fewer expanded clones were found on average in CD4+ than in CD8+ T cells.

A word on this clone: Its matching antigen is unknown.

The CDR3 totals 15 residues. After removal of 8 bases from V and 3 bases from J, the junction contained 12 bases not matched to a gene. Germline assignment: CDR1 LNHDA and CDR2 SQIVND (reference sequence). The chain combines TRBV19 with TRBJ2-7; 8 bases match TRBD1. Sample: CD4+ or CD8+ T cells sorted from blood, taken in a trial of the OX40 agonist ivuxolimab. The TCR originated in an adult with an advanced solid tumor such as melanoma, head and neck, liver or kidney cancer. The CDR3 region is CASSSLDRGLYEQYF. DNA of the CDR3: TGTGCCAGTTCCTCGTTAGACAGGGGTCTCTACGAGCAGTACTTC.